The T cell receptor beta chain described here comes from a study of T-cell memory formation after mild COVID-19 (dated by TCRdb to the early 2020s). With regard to the full study: Most TCR sequence clusters were specific to one of the two donors. In a couple of donors, T-cell clones that expanded and contracted after mild COVID-19 were followed by sequencing TCRalpha and TCRbeta repertoires longitudinally. The cohort was made up of two young adult volunteers, one female and one male, who were previously healthy.

The instrument given in TCRdb is Illumina NovaSeq 6000. Using 5'RACE with constant-segment primers, TCRalpha and TCRbeta cDNA libraries were constructed, with sample barcodes and unique molecular identifiers added in the process. Trizol reagent was used to extract RNA from every sample. Library amplification was performed in two PCR steps, and a second sample barcode and Illumina TruSeq adapters were introduced in the second step. Sequencing of libraries was performed on an Illumina NovaSeq with 2 x 150 bp paired-end reads. The original methods were these. Demultiplexing of reads and collapsing into UMI-guided consensus sequences were performed with migec v1.2.7. Using mixcr v2.1.11, UMI consensuses were aligned to TRA and TRB V and J templates and then assembled into clonotypes. Clonotypes were classified as expanded or contracted when called significant by both edgeR and NoisET, with noise models trained on biological replicates. For edgeR calls, the cutoffs were a false discovery rate-adjusted p below 0.01 and a log2 fold-change threshold of 1. As an exploratory analysis of dynamics, max-normalized trajectories of the 1000 most abundant clonotypes were examined by PCA with hierarchical clustering. The CD4 or CD8 phenotype of responding clones was assigned using the separately sequenced CD4+ and CD8+ repertoires. TCRdb handled the public reads itself, with Q25 trimming in fastp and clone calling in MiXCR, and kept productive beta chains. Each CDR3 protein appears once, grouped with its most common genes and DNA. Here the V and J calls rest on TCRdb's processing, not on the authors' analysis. For this sample there are roughly 86,000 distinct CDR3 sequences; 10% to 15% appear just once. Approximately 26% of the sample comes from the top ten.

PBMCs were isolated by Ficoll-Paque density gradient centrifugation. The sample holds a few counts of this clonotype. This clone's antigen is unknown. No quality values exist for individual bases; no much larger clone is one base distant. Measured from the cysteine to the phenylalanine, the CDR3 is 15 residues long. Solely the CDR3 DNA is kept, with 45 bases framed from the first base. For this chain, trimming is 5 bases at the V end and 2 bases at the J end, and the number of junction bases without a gene match is 11. The CDR1 and CDR2 encoded by the germline V gene (reference sequence) are GTSNPN and SVGIG. Study-level results and caveats: The study covered only a couple of mild cases, and larger cohorts including severe cases with pre-infection samples were considered necessary. Clones that contracted from day 15 to 85 showed balanced CD4/CD8 phenotypes, whereas a second wave of clones that expanded from day 15 to 37 leaned towards CD4+. SARS-CoV-2 specificity was not confirmed for the second-wave clones peaking on day 37. Contracting CD4+ clones were found mainly in CM and EM memory subsets, while CD8+ clones were enriched in EMRA. Some responding clones were detected in pre-infection memory, suggesting pre-existing cross-reactive memory T cells joined the SARS-CoV-2 response.

This chain is built from TRBV30 and TRBJ1-1, with 7 bases in between that match TRBD1. This receptor was identified in an adult woman who had mild COVID-19 (a few samples of this study predate the infection). The sample titles of this study are shuffled in the database, so cell type and time point are left out; the donor was told from shared clones. The sequenced sample was PBMCs or a T cell subset sorted from them (not recorded which). The nucleotide sequence reads as follows: TGTGCCTGGTTGGGGGACAGAACGCCCAACACTGAAGCTTTCTTT. It is translated as CAWLGDRTPNTEAFF.